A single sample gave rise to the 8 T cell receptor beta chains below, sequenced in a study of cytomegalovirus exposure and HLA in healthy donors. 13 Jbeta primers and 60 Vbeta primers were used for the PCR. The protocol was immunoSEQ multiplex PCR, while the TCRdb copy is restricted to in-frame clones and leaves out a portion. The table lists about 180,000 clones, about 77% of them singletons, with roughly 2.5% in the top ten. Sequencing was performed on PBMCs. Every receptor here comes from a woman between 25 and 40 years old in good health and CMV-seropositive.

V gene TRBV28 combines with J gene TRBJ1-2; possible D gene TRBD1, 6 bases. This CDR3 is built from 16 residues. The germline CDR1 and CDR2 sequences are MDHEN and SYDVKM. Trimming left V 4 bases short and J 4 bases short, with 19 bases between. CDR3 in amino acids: CASSSSGATGAYGYTF. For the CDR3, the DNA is TGTGCCAGCAGTTCGTCCGGGGCGACAGGCGCCTATGGCTACACCTTC.

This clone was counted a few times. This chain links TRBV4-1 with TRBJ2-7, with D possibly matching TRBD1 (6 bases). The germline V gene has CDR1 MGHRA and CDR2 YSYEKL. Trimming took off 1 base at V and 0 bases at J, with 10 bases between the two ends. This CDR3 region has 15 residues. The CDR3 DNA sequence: TGCGCCAGCAGCCAAGCGGACAGCCCCTCCTACGAGCAGTACTTC. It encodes CASSQADSPSYEQYF.

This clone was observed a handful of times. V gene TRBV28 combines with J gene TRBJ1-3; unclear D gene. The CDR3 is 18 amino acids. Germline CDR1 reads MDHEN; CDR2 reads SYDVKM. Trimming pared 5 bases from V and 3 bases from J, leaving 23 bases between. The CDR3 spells CASSHRLTGSVLGNTIYF. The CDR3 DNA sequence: TGTGCCAGCAGTCATCGGTTGACGGGGAGCGTGCTTGGAAACACCATATATTTT.

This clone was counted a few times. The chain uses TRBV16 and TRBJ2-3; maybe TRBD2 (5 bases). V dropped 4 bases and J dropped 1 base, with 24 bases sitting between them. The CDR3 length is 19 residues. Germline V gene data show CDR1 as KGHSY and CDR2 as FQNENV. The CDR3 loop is CASSPAAGRESGGTDTQYF. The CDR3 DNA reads TGTGCCAGCAGCCCCGCCGCTGGGCGAGAGTCCGGGGGCACAGATACGCAGTATTTT.

CDR3 coding DNA: TGTGCCAGCAGCTTTAGTAGCTATGGCTACACCTTC. Translating it yields CASSFSSYGYTF. The chain recombines TRBV7-2 with TRBJ1-2; D uncertain. Per germline, CDR1 SGHTA and CDR2 FQGNSA. V lost 3 bases and J lost 4, with 6 bases in between. This CDR3 spans 12 amino acids.

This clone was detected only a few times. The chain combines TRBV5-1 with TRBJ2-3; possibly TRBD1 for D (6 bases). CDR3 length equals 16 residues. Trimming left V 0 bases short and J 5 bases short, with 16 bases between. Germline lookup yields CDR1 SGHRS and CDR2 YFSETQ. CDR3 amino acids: CASSLDGGGRGDTQYF. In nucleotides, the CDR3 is TGCGCCAGCAGCTTGGATGGTGGGGGCAGGGGAGATACGCAGTATTTT.

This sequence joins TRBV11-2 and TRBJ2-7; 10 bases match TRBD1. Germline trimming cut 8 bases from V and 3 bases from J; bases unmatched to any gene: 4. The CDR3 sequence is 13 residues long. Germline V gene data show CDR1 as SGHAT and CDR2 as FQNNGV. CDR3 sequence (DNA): TGTGCCAGCTCTGGGACAGGGGACTACGAGCAGTACTTC. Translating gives CASSGTGDYEQYF.

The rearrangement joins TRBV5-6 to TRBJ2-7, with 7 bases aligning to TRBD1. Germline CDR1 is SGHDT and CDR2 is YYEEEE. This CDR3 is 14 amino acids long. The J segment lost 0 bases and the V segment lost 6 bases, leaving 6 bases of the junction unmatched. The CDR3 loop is CASNPQGISYEQYF. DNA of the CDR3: TGTGCCAGCAACCCACAGGGGATCTCCTACGAGCAGTACTTC.